This T cell receptor beta chain emerged from a study of glioma-infiltrating T cells. The V gene lost 5 bases and the J gene lost 8 bases, with 22 bases spanning the gap. The CDR3 has 16 residues. TCR alpha and beta CDR3 regions were amplified from RNA using iRepertoire nested multiplex PCR. TCRdb processed the multiplex PCR reads anew with MiXCR; each CDR3 protein has one entry. The sample carries 100,000 to 150,000 distinct CDR3 sequences, 23% recorded once. This sequence originates from a human donor with low-grade glioma or glioblastoma, undergoing nonglioma brain surgery, or in good health (not recorded which). This rearrangement joins TRBV12-3 or TRBV12-4 to TRBJ2-1; D remains ambiguous. Sequencing input: glioma tissue, nonneoplastic brain tissue, or PBMCs (not recorded which). The CDR3 nucleotides are TGTGCCAGCAGTACAGTACCAATCCCCGGATTCGATGAGCAGTTCTTC. This sequence encodes CASSTVPIPGFDEQFF.